Listed here are 7 T cell receptor beta chains from one sample, sequenced in a study of T cell responses to AZD1222 COVID-19 vaccine. The assay was immunoSEQ multiplex PCR, and TCRdb's table has in-frame clones only and misses some. The table records roughly 120,000 clones, roughly 91% of them present only once. This specimen was peripheral blood, taken on day 0 of AZD1222 vaccination. The receptors shown here come from an adult in good health.

This clone appeared a single time. This chain connects TRBV27 to TRBJ2-1; no definite D call. CDR1 and CDR2 (germline): MNHEY, SMNVEV (reference sequence). V shed 5 bases and J shed 0 bases, with 11 bases lying between them. There are 15 residues in the CDR3. As DNA, the CDR3 is TGTGCCAGCAGTAAGGCGTTGAGCTCCTACAATGAGCAGTTCTTC. Amino acid sequence: CASSKALSSYNEQFF.

The rearrangement joins TRBV28 to TRBJ1-6; D is unresolved. Germline loops: CDR1 MDHEN, CDR2 SYDVKM. The length of the CDR3 is 18 residues. The V and J ends lost 4 bases and 2 bases respectively, with 18 bases between them. The CDR3 nucleotides read TGTGCCAGCAGTTCGAGTACCTCGGGGAGTCCCTATAATTCACCCCTCCACTTT. Protein: CASSSSTSGSPYNSPLHF.

The chain uses TRBV12-5 and TRBJ2-1, with TRBD2 matching 7 bases. This CDR3 has 12 amino acids. The V gene's germline CDR1 is LGHNT and CDR2 FRNRAP. V gave up 10 bases and J gave up 9 bases; unmatched junction bases: 9. CDR3 loop: CAKASGRGEQFF. CDR3 DNA sequence: TGTGCTAAAGCTAGCGGAAGGGGTGAGCAGTTCTTC.

The chain uses TRBV5-6 and TRBJ1-2, with D unresolved. V gave up 4 bases and J gave up 6 bases, with 13 bases separating them. CDR1 and CDR2 (germline): SGHDT, YYEEEE. CDR3 length: 13 residues. CDR3 nucleotide sequence: TGTGCCAGCAGCCCCCCGTCGCAGGATGGCTACACCTTC. Encoded protein: CASSPPSQDGYTF.

The chain links TRBV19 to TRBJ2-1, with D unclear. V shed 1 base and J shed 0 bases, with 10 bases lying between them. The V gene's germline CDR1 is LNHDA and CDR2 SQIVND (reference sequence). The CDR3 consists of 16 residues. The CDR3 region has the DNA TGTGCCAGTAGTATAGGCGCGCGCAGCTCCTACAATGAGCAGTTCTTC. This encodes CASSIGARSSYNEQFF.

The CDR3 nucleotides are TGTGCCAGCAGCTTATCCTCGAGGCAGCCCCAGCATTTT. It yields the protein CASSLSSRQPQHF. The V call is TRBV11-1, the J call TRBJ1-5; D is undetermined. V lost 2 bases, J lost 7 bases, and 9 bases lay in between. The CDR3 is made up of 13 amino acids. Germline V gene lookup returns CDR1 SGHAT and CDR2 FQDESV (reference sequence).

The chain joins TRBV14 to TRBJ1-1; D gene uncertain. The CDR3 is 14 amino acids. The germline V and J ends were trimmed by 9 bases and 2 bases, with 16 bases remaining between them. Germline CDR1 is SGHDN and CDR2 is FVKESK. The CDR3 spells CARKGRLRNTEAFF. CDR3 nucleotides: TGTGCCAGAAAGGGTCGGTTACGAAACACTGAAGCTTTCTTT.